The entry below gives a single TCR beta chain sequence along with its context. TCRdb re-called the RT-PCR reads through MiXCR, storing one row per CDR3 protein. The table includes almost 700,000 distinct CDR3 sequences, 14% detected once. The CDR3 totals 16 residues. From germline, CDR1 is SGHTA and CDR2 FQGTGA. The V end lost 0 bases, the J end lost 0 bases, and 8 bases lay between the germline ends. Sample: memory CD4+ T cells from blood. This clonotype was sampled from a female donor in good health, serving as a healthy control. The chain combines TRBV7-3 with TRBJ2-2; no definite D call. CDR3 in amino acids: CASSLTGRTNTGELFF. The CDR3 DNA reads as TGTGCCAGCAGCTTAACGGGAAGGACGAACACCGGGGAGCTGTTTTTT. Full variable domain (rest looked up from reference TRBV7-3 and TRBJ2-2): GAGVSQTPSNKVTEKGKYVELRCDPISGHTALYWYRQSLGQGPEFLIYFQGTGAADDSGLPNDRFFAVRPEGSVSTLKIQRTERGDSAVYLCASSLTGRTNTGELFFGEGSRLTVL.